The 10 T cell receptor beta chains reported below all come from one sample, sequenced in a study of T-cell reconstitution after alpha-beta-depleted transplantation in children. Unique molecular identifiers were used in preparing the TCRbeta library. From the PCR reads, TCRdb called clonotypes with MiXCR, one entry per CDR3 protein. The sample has 500,000 to 750,000 distinct CDR3 sequences, approximately 13% seen once. This sample comprised PBMCs, mostly from graft donor cells, obtained 360 days after TCRalphabeta/CD19-depleted stem cell transplant. The source of these receptors is a male patient younger than 18 who had a stem cell transplant for acute myeloid leukemia, so the T cells may come from the graft donor.

J is TRBJ2-6 and V is TRBV20-1; the match to TRBD1 covers 7 bases. Germline loops: CDR1 DFQATT, CDR2 SNEGSKA (reference sequence). The CDR3 has 18 amino acids. With V trimmed by 1 base and J by 0 bases, 9 bases remained unmatched. The CDR3 spells CSARVLPGQPSGANVLTF. The DNA for the CDR3 is TGCAGTGCTAGAGTTCTCCCGGGACAGCCCTCTGGGGCCAACGTCCTGACTTTC.

The table lists this clonotype with a few counts. The chain links TRBV28 to TRBJ1-4; D ambiguous. In germline, CDR1 is MDHEN, CDR2 SYDVKM. The V end lost 6 bases, the J end lost 7 bases, and 18 bases lay between the germline ends. This CDR3 has 15 amino acids. Here the CDR3 DNA reads TGTGCCAGCAGCGGCCCTGACGCGACTCTTGAAAAACTGTTTTTT. This codes for CASSGPDATLEKLFF. The full variable domain, rest sourced from reference TRBV28 and TRBJ1-4, is DVKVTQSSRYLVKRTGEKVFLECVQDMDHENMFWYRQDPGLGLRLIYFSYDVKMKEKGDIPEGYSVSREKKERFSLILESASTNQTSMYLCASSGPDATLEKLFFGSGTQLSVL.

In this sample, this clonotype turned up a few times. The chain uses TRBV20-1 and TRBJ2-5; 9 bases match TRBD2. The junction had 19 bases not matched to a gene; V was cut back by 2 bases and J by 0 bases. The germline V gene encodes CDR1 DFQATT and CDR2 SNEGSKA (reference sequence). This CDR3 region has 20 residues. CDR3 in DNA: TGCAGTGCTAGACGGGATGAATGGACTAGCGCCCCGGCAAACCAAGAGACCCAGTACTTC. Translated, it gives CSARRDEWTSAPANQETQYF.

The table lists this clonotype with a few counts. The rearrangement uses TRBV11-3 and TRBJ2-3; D is unclear. Germline loops: CDR1 SGHNT, CDR2 YENEEA. The V end was cut by 3 bases, the J end by 5 bases, with 12 bases between. This CDR3 is built from 14 residues. The CDR3 reads CASSFGRGGDTQYF. For the CDR3, the DNA is TGTGCCAGCAGCTTCGGACGAGGCGGAGATACGCAGTATTTT.

This clonotype showed up just a few times. The J gene is TRBJ2-3, the V gene TRBV20-1; 8 positions agree with TRBD2. This CDR3 is 17 amino acids long. Germline V gene lookup returns CDR1 DFQATT and CDR2 SNEGSKA (reference sequence). J gave up 0 bases and V 6 bases, and 14 bases lay outside the gene matches. Here the CDR3 reads CSATLAGLVASTDTQYF. In DNA form, the CDR3 reads TGCAGTGCAACTCTAGCGGGTCTAGTGGCTAGCACAGATACGCAGTATTTT.

V usage is TRBV7-2 and J usage is TRBJ2-1, with TRBD2 matching over 7 bases. Unmatched junction bases numbered 5, after V lost 1 base and J lost 2 bases. CDR3 length: 16 amino acids. Germline V gene lookup returns CDR1 SGHTA and CDR2 FQGNSA. The CDR3 sequence is CASSLGAGLTYNEQFF. The CDR3 bases are TGTGCCAGCAGCTTAGGAGCGGGACTCACCTACAATGAGCAGTTCTTC. Using reference TRBV7-2 and TRBJ2-1 for the parts outside the CDR3, the full variable domain is GAGVSQSPSNKVTEKGKDVELRCDPISGHTALYWYRQSLGQGLEFLIYFQGNSAPDKSGLPSDRFSAERTGGSVSTLTIQRTQQEDSAVYLCASSLGAGLTYNEQFFGPGTRLTVL.

This clonotype was seen only a few times. J is TRBJ2-7 and V is TRBV20-1; 16 bases match TRBD2. The length of the CDR3 is 14 residues. Germline CDR1 and CDR2: DFQATT and SNEGSKA (reference sequence). V lost 5 bases and J lost 2; bases outside the gene matches: 0. The CDR3 is CSAGTSGRAYEQYF. CDR3 nucleotide sequence: TGCAGTGCTGGGACTAGCGGGAGGGCCTACGAGCAGTACTTC.

This clonotype was seen a few times. This chain connects TRBV3-1 to TRBJ2-3; weak D call: TRBD2 (5 bases). V lost 0 bases and J lost 3, with 10 bases in between. Germline CDR1 LGHDT, CDR2 YNNKEL (reference sequence). The CDR3 is 15 residues long. The DNA for the CDR3 is TGTGCCAGCAGCCAAGAAGGGAGCGTGACAGATACGCAGTATTTT. As protein: CASSQEGSVTDTQYF.

The chain has TRBV10-3 and TRBJ2-1; 7 nucleotides match TRBD2. CDR1 is ENHRY, CDR2 SYGVKD, per germline. V was clipped by 4 bases and J by 3 bases; unmatched bases: 6. This CDR3 has 15 amino acids. CDR3 amino acids: CAISATSEDYNEQFF. The CDR3 DNA reads as TGTGCCATCAGTGCTACTAGCGAGGACTACAATGAGCAGTTCTTC.

This clonotype was observed a handful of times. The genes are TRBV11-2 and TRBJ2-1; 8 bases are a match to TRBD2. V shed 8 bases, J shed 0 bases, and the junction held 12 bases outside the gene matches. Germline V CDR1 and CDR2: SGHAT, FQNNGV. This CDR3 has 17 residues. Here the CDR3 reads CASGTRNKRSSYNEQFF. The CDR3 DNA reads as TGTGCCAGCGGGACTAGGAACAAAAGGAGCTCCTACAATGAGCAGTTCTTC.